The 17 T cell receptor beta chains given below trace back to one sample, sequenced in a study of OX40 agonist ivuxolimab in advanced cancers. The repertoire was sequenced with immunoSEQ multiplex PCR; TCRdb's copy has only in-frame clones and lacks some. The data contain about 15,000 clones, roughly three quarters of them singletons. The sample in question was CD4+ or CD8+ T cells sorted from blood, obtained in a trial of the OX40 agonist ivuxolimab. These receptor sequences come from an adult with an advanced solid tumor such as melanoma, head and neck, liver or kidney cancer.

The chain uses TRBV7-9 and TRBJ1-2; 7 bases line up with TRBD1. In germline, CDR1 is SEHNR, CDR2 FQNEAQ (reference sequence). The CDR3 consists of 14 residues. V lost 5 bases and J lost 7; bases outside the gene matches: 10. The CDR3 spells CASSRGGEAFGYTF. The DNA for the CDR3 is TGTGCCAGCAGCCGAGGGGGCGAAGCTTTTGGCTACACCTTC.

The rearrangement uses TRBV4-3 and TRBJ1-1; no firm D call. The germline V gene has CDR1 LGHNA and CDR2 YSLEER. CDR3 size: 15 residues. The V end was cut by 1 base, the J end by 1 base, with 10 bases between. The DNA for the CDR3 is TGCGCCAGCAGCCAAGTGTCCACCCAGAACACTGAAGCTTTCTTT. This encodes CASSQVSTQNTEAFF.

This clone has only one observation. J is TRBJ1-1 and V is TRBV5-1; weak D call: TRBD1 (5 bases). Germline V gene sequence: CDR1 SGHRS, CDR2 YFSETQ. Between the trimmed V and J ends, which lost 0 bases and 6 bases, there was a span of 9 bases. The CDR3 has 13 amino acids. CDR3 bases: TGCGCCAGCAGCTTGGAGGGGTACCCTGAAGCTTTCTTT. It codes for CASSLEGYPEAFF.

The chain joins TRBV11-2 to TRBJ1-3; TRBD1 is a possible D gene (6 bases). This CDR3 is built from 15 residues. Germline V lookup: CDR1 SGHAT, CDR2 FQNNGV. Trimming removed 5 bases from V and 4 bases from J, with 15 bases in between. CDR3 in amino acids: CASSTSDSSGNTIYF. The CDR3 DNA reads as TGTGCCAGCAGCACCTCGGACAGCTCGGGAAACACCATATATTTT. The variable domain in full, with the rest retrieved from reference TRBV11-2 and TRBJ1-3, is EAGVAQSPRYKIIEKRQSVAFWCNPISGHATLYWYQQILGQGPKLLIQFQNNGVVDDSQLPKDRFSAERLKGVDSTLKIQPAKLEDSAVYLCASSTSDSSGNTIYFGEGSWLTVV.

This clone was seen only a few times. In DNA form, the CDR3 reads TGTGCCAGCAGCTGGGGTGGGAGCAATCAGCCCCAGCATTTT. Translating gives CASSWGGSNQPQHF. J is TRBJ1-5 and V is TRBV27; no definite D call. This CDR3 has 14 amino acids. Germline CDR1 and CDR2: MNHEY and SMNVEV (reference sequence). Trimming shortened V by 6 bases and J by 1 base, and 10 bases separated the two germline ends.

The chain has TRBV14 and TRBJ1-1; D uncertain. In germline, CDR1 is SGHDN, CDR2 FVKESK. The CDR3 is made up of 15 amino acids. The V end was cut by 1 base, the J end by 0 bases, with 9 bases between. As DNA, the CDR3 is TGTGCCAGCAGCCAAGGGTTTGTCGTGAACACTGAAGCTTTCTTT. It translates to CASSQGFVVNTEAFF.

This clone showed up just once. The chain couples TRBV5-1 to TRBJ1-1; perhaps TRBD1 as D (5 bases). Deletions cut 3 bases from V and 0 bases from J, with 9 bases between. The germline CDR1 and CDR2 sequences are SGHRS and YFSETQ. The CDR3 runs 14 residues. For the CDR3, the DNA is TGCGCCAGCAGCTACAGACAGATGAACACTGAAGCTTTCTTT. Residues: CASSYRQMNTEAFF.

This clone appeared once. The gene calls are TRBV27 and TRBJ2-2; a weak D match, TRBD1 (5 bases). In germline, CDR1 is MNHEY, CDR2 SMNVEV (reference sequence). The CDR3 contains 15 residues. Trimming pared 3 bases from V and 5 bases from J, leaving 13 bases between. This CDR3 reads CASSFQGMGTGELFF. CDR3 coding DNA: TGTGCCAGCAGTTTTCAGGGAATGGGAACCGGGGAGCTGTTTTTT.

The rearrangement links TRBV29-1 to TRBJ1-1, with a weak D call TRBD1 (6 bases). Germline V CDR1 and CDR2: SQVTM, ANQGSEA. CDR3 length: 11 residues. V was trimmed by 5 bases and J by 7 bases, leaving 11 bases between them. This CDR3 is CSVKGGDEAFF. DNA for the CDR3: TGCAGCGTTAAGGGGGGGGATGAAGCTTTCTTT.

The V gene is TRBV4-2, the J gene TRBJ1-1; 7 bases match TRBD1. Germline V lookup: CDR1 LGHNA, CDR2 YNFKEQ. This CDR3 has 15 amino acids. Trimming removed 2 bases from V and 1 base from J; junction bases left unmatched: 4. The CDR3 DNA is TGTGCCAGCAGCCAAAACAGGGGCGGGAACACTGAAGCTTTCTTT. Its translation is CASSQNRGGNTEAFF.

This clone has more than one count but fewer than ten. This chain connects TRBV25-1 to TRBJ1-1; 7 positions agree with TRBD1. The CDR3 is made up of 14 amino acids. Germline V CDR1 and CDR2: MGHDK, SYGVNS. Trimming at V came to 6 bases and at J to 3 bases, leaving 7 bases not matched to a gene. The CDR3 nucleotides read TGTGCCAGCAGCCTACAGGGGTGGTACACTGAAGCTTTCTTT. Protein product: CASSLQGWYTEAFF.

This chain joins TRBV9 and TRBJ1-1; 8 bases match TRBD1. CDR3 length equals 14 residues. Trimming cost V 1 base and J 1 base; bases outside gene matches: 0. Germline V gene lookup returns CDR1 SGDLS and CDR2 YYNGEE. The CDR3 is CASSVTGGNTEAFF. The CDR3 nucleotides read TGTGCCAGCAGCGTAACAGGGGGGAACACTGAAGCTTTCTTT.

This clone was detected only once. V gene TRBV19 combines with J gene TRBJ1-1; D is uncertain. The germline V and J ends were trimmed by 3 bases and 4 bases, with 6 bases remaining between them. Germline loops: CDR1 LNHDA, CDR2 SQIVND (reference sequence). This CDR3 region has 12 residues. The CDR3, as DNA: TGTGCCAGTAGTATGAGAATCACTGAAGCTTTCTTT. This gives the protein CASSMRITEAFF.

CDR3 nucleotides: TGTGCCATCAGCCCCATGAACAGGGCCTACGAGCAGTACTTC. This codes for CAISPMNRAYEQYF. V is TRBV10-3 and J is TRBJ2-7, with D perhaps TRBD1 (6 bases). Trimming pared 6 bases from V and 2 bases from J, leaving 14 bases between. The CDR3 is 14 residues long. Germline lookup yields CDR1 ENHRY and CDR2 SYGVKD.

The V gene is TRBV5-2, the J gene TRBJ1-5. TRBV5-2 is described as a pseudogene. The CDR3 consists of 15 residues. The CDR3 nucleotides are TGTGCCAGCAGCGTCTATTTTGGCGGCAATCAGCCCCAGCATTTT. Amino acid sequence: CASSVYFGGNQPQHF.

The chain couples TRBV27 to TRBJ2-7; 9 positions agree with TRBD1. The junction had 11 bases not matched to a gene; V was cut back by 5 bases and J by 6 bases. In germline, CDR1 is MNHEY, CDR2 SMNVEV (reference sequence). This CDR3 is built from 15 residues. CDR3 amino acids: CASSLLQGALAEQYF. The CDR3 bases are TGTGCCAGCAGTCTCCTACAGGGGGCGTTGGCCGAGCAGTACTTC.

The V gene is TRBV6-5, the J gene TRBJ1-2; unclear D gene. Germline-derived CDR1 and CDR2 are MNHEY and SVGAGI. Trimming cost V 2 bases and J 4 bases, with 8 bases left between them. This CDR3 region has 13 residues. This CDR3 is CASSYVASYGYTF. The CDR3 nucleotides are TGTGCCAGCAGTTACGTGGCCTCCTATGGCTACACCTTC.